This is a list of T cell receptor beta chains from one sample in a study of T cell responses to AZD1222 COVID-19 vaccine. Using immunoSEQ multiplex PCR, the repertoire was profiled, and TCRdb retains in-frame clones only, with some absent. The table lists 150,000 or so clones, about 90% of them singletons. The input for sequencing was peripheral blood, taken on day 0 of AZD1222 vaccination. Source of these receptors: an adult in good health. CDR3s include the opening cysteine and the closing phenylalanine or tryptophan. The D gene is left open where the match is weak. The listing skips clone size in some rows; elsewhere it reads once, few, many or a size class.

v_gene,d_gene,j_gene,abundance,CDR3aa,CDR3nt
TRBV3-1/TRBV3-2,.,TRBJ2-3,.,CASSQFNLDDTQYF,TGTGCCAGCAGCCAGTTCAACCTTGATGATACGCAGTATTTT
TRBV4-1,TRBD1,TRBJ1-4,.,CASRRTGTGGQNEKLFF,TGCGCCAGCAGGAGGACCGGGACAGGGGGACAAAATGAAAAACTGTTTTTT
TRBV3-1/TRBV3-2,TRBD1,TRBJ1-3,.,CASSQDIWRRQGGGSNTIYF,TGTGCCAGCAGCCAAGATATTTGGAGGCGACAGGGAGGCGGTTCAAACACCATATATTTT
TRBV7-8,.,TRBJ2-7,.,CASSLSQGSSYEQYF,TGTGCCAGCAGCTTATCCCAGGGGAGCTCCTACGAGCAGTACTTC
TRBV5-1,.,TRBJ1-2,.,CASSRDGRNYGYTF,TGCGCCAGCAGTCGAGACGGGAGGAACTATGGCTACACCTTC
TRBV4-1,.,TRBJ1-2,.,CASSQSSGWYGYTF,TGCGCCAGCAGCCAATCAAGTGGATGGTATGGCTACACCTTC
TRBV5-1,.,TRBJ1-1,.,CASSLTFGATEAFF,TGCGCCAGCAGCTTGACCTTTGGGGCCACTGAAGCTTTCTTT
TRBV7-3,.,TRBJ2-1,.,CASSLLGAGPGTPNNEQFF,TGTGCCAGCAGCTTATTAGGGGCGGGCCCCGGGACCCCAAACAATGAGCAGTTCTTC
TRBV7-2,.,TRBJ2-3,.,CASSSTDTQYF,TGTGCCAGCAGCTCCACAGATACGCAGTATTTT
TRBV27,.,TRBJ1-2,.,CASRSQGWNGYTF,TGTGCCAGCAGGTCCCAGGGTTGGAATGGCTACACCTTC
TRBV7-3,.,TRBJ2-1,.,CASSLAGQGNEQFF,TGTGCCAGCAGCTTGGCGGGGCAAGGCAATGAGCAGTTCTTC
TRBV3-1/TRBV3-2,.,TRBJ2-7,.,CASSGVGAALRDEQYF,TGTGCCAGCAGCGGGGTGGGAGCGGCGCTTAGGGACGAGCAGTACTTC
TRBV6-5,TRBD1,TRBJ1-2,.,CASSYFSGGAYGYTF,TGTGCCAGCAGTTACTTTTCAGGGGGCGCTTATGGCTACACCTTC
TRBV11-2,.,TRBJ2-1,once,CASRTGFTEQFF,TGTGCCAGCAGAACAGGGTTCACTGAGCAGTTCTTC
TRBV7-9,.,TRBJ1-2,.,CASSLVRRTNYGYTF,TGTGCCAGCAGCTTAGTCCGGAGAACTAACTATGGCTACACCTTC
TRBV6-2/TRBV6-3,.,TRBJ1-3,.,CASSSIPRTASGNTIYF,TGTGCCAGCAGTTCGATACCTCGGACAGCCTCTGGAAACACCATATATTTT
TRBV4-1,TRBD1,TRBJ1-1,.,CASSLPPPGGQLNTEAFF,TGCGCCAGCAGCCTCCCCCCCCCAGGGGGACAGCTTAACACTGAAGCTTTCTTT
TRBV5-1,TRBD1,TRBJ1-1,.,CASSLGQGRFTEAFF,TGCGCCAGCAGCTTAGGACAGGGGAGATTTACTGAAGCTTTCTTT
TRBV4-1,TRBD1,TRBJ2-7,.,CASSQPQGTGYEQYF,TGCGCCAGCAGCCAACCACAGGGGACGGGCTACGAGCAGTACTTC
TRBV7-2,.,TRBJ2-5,.,CASSLILPLAYKETQYF,TGTGCCAGCAGCTTAATTCTTCCCCTGGCCTACAAAGAGACCCAGTACTTC
TRBV4-1,.,TRBJ1-2,.,CASSQAWGAGGTGYTF,TGCGCCAGCAGCCAAGCTTGGGGGGCCGGAGGGACTGGCTACACCTTC
TRBV5-1,.,TRBJ2-3,.,CASSRTPGTDTQYF,TGCGCCAGCAGCCGGACGCCAGGAACAGATACGCAGTATTTT
TRBV19,.,TRBJ1-5,.,CASSIGGQGGNQPQHF,TGTGCCAGTAGTATAGGGGGGCAGGGAGGGAATCAGCCCCAGCATTTT
TRBV6-6,.,TRBJ2-5,.,CASSYSKRGLGTQYF,TGTGCCAGCAGTTACTCGAAACGGGGTTTGGGGACCCAGTACTTC
TRBV5-1,.,TRBJ1-2,once,CASSLRPAADYGYTF,TGCGCCAGCAGCTTGCGGCCGGCCGCGGACTATGGCTACACCTTC
TRBV18,.,TRBJ1-5,.,CASSPSGGNQPQHF,TGTGCCAGCTCACCATCAGGGGGCAATCAGCCCCAGCATTTT
TRBV24-1,.,TRBJ2-2,once,CATSDLLGNTGELFF,TGTGCCACCAGTGATTTGCTGGGGAACACCGGGGAGCTGTTTTTT
TRBV4-1,.,TRBJ2-7,.,CASSRTGPYEQYF,TGCGCCAGCAGCCGGACGGGACCGTACGAGCAGTACTTC
TRBV7-9,TRBD1,TRBJ2-7,.,CASSRSPGGLGYEQYF,TGTGCCAGCAGCCGATCCCCAGGGGGCCTGGGCTACGAGCAGTACTTC
TRBV24-1,.,TRBJ2-3,once,CATSDNRKGITDTQYF,TGTGCCACCAGTGACAACCGTAAAGGAATAACAGATACGCAGTATTTT
TRBV19,TRBD1,TRBJ2-7,.,CASSKAGTVAYEQYF,TGTGCCAGTAGTAAGGCAGGGACAGTAGCCTACGAGCAGTACTTC
TRBV6-2/TRBV6-3,.,TRBJ1-3,.,CASSTDRIIGNTIYF,TGTGCCAGCAGTACGGACAGAATTATAGGAAACACCATATATTTT
TRBV3-1/TRBV3-2,TRBD2,TRBJ2-7,.,CASSQSGLAVHYEQYF,TGTGCCAGCAGCCAATCCGGACTAGCGGTACACTACGAGCAGTACTTC
TRBV10-3,.,TRBJ2-6,.,CAISAGDSGANVLTF,TGTGCCATCAGTGCGGGCGACTCTGGGGCCAACGTCCTGACTTTC
TRBV27,TRBD2,TRBJ2-1,.,CASSPGTSGNNEQFF,TGTGCCAGCAGTCCCGGGACTAGCGGAAACAATGAGCAGTTCTTC
TRBV6-2/TRBV6-3,.,TRBJ2-5,once,CASSRYRGETQYF,TGTGCCAGCAGTAGGTACCGCGGGGAGACCCAGTACTTC
TRBV18,.,TRBJ1-1,.,CASSPSGNTEAFF,TGTGCCAGCTCACCAAGCGGGAACACTGAAGCTTTCTTT
TRBV3-1/TRBV3-2,.,TRBJ2-7,.,CASSQRNEQYF,TGTGCCAGCAGCCAAAGAAACGAGCAGTACTTC
TRBV7-7,.,TRBJ2-7,.,CASSPRTDSYEQYF,TGTGCTAGCAGCCCTCGGACAGATTCCTACGAGCAGTACTTC
TRBV18,.,TRBJ1-2,.,CASSVRESNYGYTF,TGTGCCAGCTCCGTCCGGGAATCTAACTATGGCTACACCTTC
TRBV19,TRBD1,TRBJ1-2,.,CASSVDREYGYTF,TGTGCCAGTAGTGTGGACAGGGAGTATGGCTACACCTTC
TRBV5-4,.,TRBJ2-3,once,CASSLGFRRSTDTQYF,TGTGCCAGCAGCTTGGGATTCCGCAGGAGCACAGATACGCAGTATTTT
TRBV4-3,TRBD1,TRBJ1-4,.,CASSQDINRGSEKLFF,TGCGCCAGCAGCCAAGATATTAACAGGGGGTCTGAAAAACTGTTTTTT
TRBV12-3/TRBV12-4,.,TRBJ1-5,.,CASQYSNQPQHF,TGTGCCTCCCAATATAGCAATCAGCCCCAGCATTTT
TRBV6-1,TRBD1,TRBJ1-4,.,CASSEGQIYEKLFF,TGTGCCAGCAGTGAGGGACAGATTTATGAAAAACTGTTTTTT
TRBV19,.,TRBJ1-1,once,CASGIGNTEAFF,TGTGCCAGCGGCATCGGGAACACTGAAGCTTTCTTT